Presented here are 7 T cell receptor beta chains from one specimen sequenced in a study of blood T cell repertoires in COVID-19. The data were produced by immunoSEQ multiplex PCR, yet TCRdb's version contains in-frame clones alone and is incomplete. The table includes 90,000 to 120,000 clones, approximately 84% detected once. Material: peripheral blood. These receptors came from a human donor in a cohort sampled during active COVID-19.

The CDR3 reads CASSLQTSFEQFF. CDR3 coding DNA: TGTGCCAGCAGCCTACAGACTAGTTTTGAGCAGTTCTTC. This sequence joins TRBV3-1 (or the pseudogene TRBV3-2) and TRBJ2-1; D possibly corresponds to TRBD2 (6 bases). Trimming took off 4 bases at V and 9 bases at J, with 13 bases between the two ends. This CDR3 contains 13 residues. Germline CDR1 is LGHDT and CDR2 is YNNKEL (reference sequence).

The V gene is TRBV29-1, the J gene TRBJ1-1; no clear D. The CDR3 spans 13 residues. CDR1 is SQVTM and CDR2 is ANQGSEA in the germline V gene. V was trimmed by 6 bases and J by 0 bases, leaving 11 bases between them. DNA for the CDR3: TGCAGCGTGGCCCGAGGGCTGAACACTGAAGCTTTCTTT. Protein: CSVARGLNTEAFF.

Only one count was recorded for this clone. The chain joins TRBV19 to TRBJ2-7, with a tentative D call TRBD2 (5 bases). The CDR3 totals 12 residues. The germline V gene has CDR1 LNHDA and CDR2 SQIVND (reference sequence). V lost 5 bases, J lost 6 bases, and 11 bases lay in between. CDR3 bases: TGTGCCAGTAGTGTCATAGAGGGCGAGCAGTACTTC. Translation: CASSVIEGEQYF.

This clone was counted a few times. V and J are TRBV6-5 and TRBJ1-1; no firm D call. Germline V gene data show CDR1 as MNHEY and CDR2 as SVGAGI. Trimming pared 11 bases from V and 4 bases from J, leaving 17 bases between. This CDR3 region has 13 residues. The DNA for the CDR3 is TGTGCCGGCGCCCAAGGGAGGAGCACTGAAGCTTTCTTT. Translated: CAGAQGRSTEAFF.

The chain recombines TRBV11-3 with TRBJ2-7; TRBD2 agrees at 10 bases. From germline, CDR1 is SGHNT and CDR2 YENEEA. V lost 6 bases and J lost 2; bases outside the gene matches: 10. The CDR3 totals 16 residues. The CDR3 loop reads CASRSGGLAETYEQYV. The CDR3 DNA follows: TGTGCCAGCAGATCAGGTGGACTAGCGGAGACCTACGAGCAGTACGTC.

The chain employs TRBV11-3 and TRBJ2-1; TRBD2 matches 8 bases. In germline, CDR1 is SGHNT, CDR2 YENEEA. This CDR3 has 15 residues. Trimming removed 3 bases from V and 2 bases from J; junction bases left unmatched: 3. CDR3 in DNA: TGTGCCAGCAGCTTGCTAGCGGGCCCCTACAATGAGCAGTTCTTC. Its protein is CASSLLAGPYNEQFF.

The chain uses TRBV19 and TRBJ1-2, with D unclear. V lost 3 bases to trimming and J lost 8 bases, with 19 bases between them. From germline, CDR1 is LNHDA and CDR2 SQIVND (reference sequence). The CDR3 consists of 15 residues. CDR3 protein: CASSMSPPGPGGYTF. The DNA of the CDR3 is TGTGCCAGTAGTATGAGCCCCCCGGGCCCGGGGGGCTACACCTTC.